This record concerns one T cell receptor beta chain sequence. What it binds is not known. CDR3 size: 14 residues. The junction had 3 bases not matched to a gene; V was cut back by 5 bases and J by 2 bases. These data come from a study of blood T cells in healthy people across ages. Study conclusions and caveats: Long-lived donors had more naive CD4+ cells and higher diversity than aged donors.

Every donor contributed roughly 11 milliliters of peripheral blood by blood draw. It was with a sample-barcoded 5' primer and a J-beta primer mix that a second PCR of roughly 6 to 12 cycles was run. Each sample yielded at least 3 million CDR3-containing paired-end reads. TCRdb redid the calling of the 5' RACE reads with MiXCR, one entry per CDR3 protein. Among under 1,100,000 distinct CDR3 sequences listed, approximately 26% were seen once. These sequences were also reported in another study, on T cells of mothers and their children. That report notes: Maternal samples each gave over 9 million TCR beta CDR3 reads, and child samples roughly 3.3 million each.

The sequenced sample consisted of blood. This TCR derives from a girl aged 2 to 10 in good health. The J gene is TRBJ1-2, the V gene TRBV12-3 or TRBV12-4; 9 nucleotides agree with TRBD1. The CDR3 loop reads CASSRQGVNYGYTF. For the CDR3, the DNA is TGTGCCAGCAGTCGACAGGGGGTGAACTATGGCTACACCTTC.